The clone carrying this T cell receptor (beta chain) turned up a few times. TCRdb called the 5' RACE reads again in MiXCR, with one record for every CDR3 protein. This table holds some 1,700,000 distinct CDR3 sequences, less than 40% found once. The data were taken from a study of identical twins. V was pared by 1 base and J by 11 bases, with 12 bases between. Per germline, CDR1 SGHRS and CDR2 YFSETQ. The length of the CDR3 is 12 residues. Sequences were obtained from cord blood. The TCR was taken from a newborn girl in good health. V gene TRBV5-1 combines with J gene TRBJ2-5, with a weak D call TRBD2 (6 bases). CDR3 in amino acids: CASSLKAGRQYF. The CDR3, as DNA: TGCGCCAGCAGCTTGAAGGCGGGGAGGCAGTACTTC. The entire variable domain, with the rest obtained from reference TRBV5-1 and TRBJ2-5, is as follows: KAGVTQTPRYLIKTRGQQVTLSCSPISGHRSVSWYQQTPGQGLQFLFEYFSETQRNKGNFPGRFSGRQFSNSRSEMNVSTLELGDSALYLCASSLKAGRQYFGPGTRLLVL.